These 14 T cell receptor beta chains originate from one sample sequenced in a study of blood T cell repertoires in COVID-19. The protocol was immunoSEQ multiplex PCR, while the TCRdb copy is restricted to in-frame clones and leaves out a portion. The table shows 55,000 to 75,000 clones, with roughly 81% occurring only once. The sequencing input was peripheral blood. Source of these receptors: a human donor in a cohort sampled during active COVID-19.

V usage is TRBV19 and J usage is TRBJ2-1, with 9 bases aligning to TRBD2. The CDR3 sequence is 15 residues long. J lost 4 bases, V lost 7 bases, and 8 bases had no gene match. The germline V gene has CDR1 LNHDA and CDR2 SQIVND (reference sequence). CDR3 bases: TGTGCCAGTACCCCTGCGGGAGGGCCTTACAATGAGCAGTTCTTC. This translates into CASTPAGGPYNEQFF. Based on the CDR3 plus reference TRBV19 and TRBJ2-1, the full variable domain is DGGITQSPKYLFRKEGQNVTLSCEQNLNHDAMYWYRQDPGQGLRLIYYSQIVNDFQKGDIAEGYSVSREKKESFPLTVTSAQKNPTAFYLCASTPAGGPYNEQFFGPGTRLTVL.

J is TRBJ2-7 and V is TRBV11-2, with TRBD1 matching over 9 bases. CDR3 size: 14 residues. Trimming took 4 bases from V and 6 from J; bases not matched to a gene: 7. Germline-derived CDR1 and CDR2 are SGHAT and FQNNGV. Here the CDR3 DNA reads TGTGCCAGCAGCTCCAACAGGGGGCAGGGCGAGCAGTACTTC. Its translation is CASSSNRGQGEQYF.

This chain joins TRBV28 and TRBJ2-7; 7 nucleotides line up with TRBD1. This CDR3 contains 14 residues. Germline V lookup: CDR1 MDHEN, CDR2 SYDVKM. Losses at the gene ends were 4 bases for V and 9 bases for J; bases not matched to a gene: 12. The CDR3 DNA reads TGTGCCAGCAGTTCGGGACAGTTACCCCTTGGGCAGTACTTC. Protein: CASSSGQLPLGQYF.

The chain joins TRBV9 to TRBJ2-7; 7 nucleotides line up with TRBD1. J was trimmed by 2 bases and V by 0 bases; bases with no gene match: 5. The V gene's germline CDR1 is SGDLS and CDR2 YYNGEE. There are 15 residues in the CDR3. This CDR3 reads CASSVGVGQTYEQYF. In DNA, the CDR3 is TGTGCCAGCAGCGTAGGTGTGGGACAGACCTACGAGCAGTACTTC.

The rearrangement joins TRBV5-1 to TRBJ1-2; perhaps TRBD1 as D (5 bases). There are 13 residues in the CDR3. The V and J ends lost 0 bases and 8 bases respectively, with 11 bases between them. The germline V gene encodes CDR1 SGHRS and CDR2 YFSETQ. As DNA, the CDR3 is TGCGCCAGCAGCTTGGATCGGGACTTGGGCTACACCTTC. Translating it yields CASSLDRDLGYTF.

The table lists this clone with a count of one. V gene TRBV25-1 combines with J gene TRBJ2-3, with 12 bases that match TRBD2. The CDR3 extends over 14 amino acids. Germline loops: CDR1 MGHDK, CDR2 SYGVNS. J lost 2 bases, V lost 8 bases, and 2 bases had no gene match. DNA for the CDR3: TGTGCCAGCGGACTAGCGGGAACCACAGATACGCAGTATTTT. It translates to CASGLAGTTDTQYF. Full variable domain (missing parts from reference TRBV25-1 and TRBJ2-3): EADIYQTPRYLVIGTGKKITLECSQTMGHDKMYWYQQDPGMELHLIHYSYGVNSTEKGDLSSESTVSRIRTEHFPLTLESARPSHTSQYLCASGLAGTTDTQYFGPGTRLTVL.

This chain joins TRBV28 and TRBJ1-1, with a possible D match to TRBD1 (5 bases). Germline V gene sequence: CDR1 MDHEN, CDR2 SYDVKM. Trimming pared 3 bases from V and 5 bases from J, leaving 10 bases between. The CDR3 length is 13 residues. The CDR3 DNA follows: TGTGCCAGCAGTTTTTTTCGGGGGACTGAAGCTTTCTTT. Translation gives CASSFFRGTEAFF.

This chain joins TRBV28 and TRBJ2-3; the match to TRBD2 covers 9 bases. V lost 2 bases and J lost 10; bases outside the gene matches: 10. The CDR3 extends over 15 amino acids. CDR1 and CDR2 (germline): MDHEN, SYDVKM. The CDR3 region is CASSLTSGYLTSQYF. The CDR3 region has the DNA TGTGCCAGCAGTTTAACTAGCGGGTACCTCACCTCGCAGTATTTT.

The count of this clone is one. The chain carries TRBV28 and TRBJ2-2; 9 bases fit TRBD2. Germline CDR1 is MDHEN and CDR2 is SYDVKM. This CDR3 region has 16 residues. V trimming: 6 bases; J trimming: 4 bases; junction bases outside the gene matches: 9. CDR3: CASSGNLAGSTGELFF. For the CDR3, the DNA is TGTGCCAGCAGCGGTAATCTAGCGGGAAGCACCGGGGAGCTGTTTTTT. Looking up the rest from reference TRBV28 and TRBJ2-2 gives the full variable domain: DVKVTQSSRYLVKRTGEKVFLECVQDMDHENMFWYRQDPGLGLRLIYFSYDVKMKEKGDIPEGYSVSREKKERFSLILESASTNQTSMYLCASSGNLAGSTGELFFGEGSRLTVL.

This clone was seen a single time. This chain uses TRBV13 with TRBJ2-1, with TRBD2 as a possible D gene (5 bases). V was cut by 5 bases and J by 0 bases, with 14 bases left in between. The CDR3 length is 16 residues. Germline CDR1 and CDR2: PRHDT and FYEKMQ (reference sequence). For the CDR3, the DNA is TGTGCCAGCAGCCCGGCCGAGGGAAGCTCCTACAATGAGCAGTTCTTC. It encodes CASSPAEGSSYNEQFF. Supplemented by reference TRBV13 and TRBJ2-1, the full variable domain reads AAGVIQSPRHLIKEKRETATLKCYPIPRHDTVYWYQQGPGQDPQFLISFYEKMQSDKGSIPDRFSAQQFSDYHSELNMSSLELGDSALYFCASSPAEGSSYNEQFFGPGTRLTVL.

This clone came up a few times. The rearrangement links TRBV9 to TRBJ1-2; possibly TRBD1 for D (6 bases). Trimming removed 0 bases at V and 10 bases at J, with 16 bases between. Per germline, CDR1 SGDLS and CDR2 YYNGEE. This CDR3 is built from 14 residues. DNA of the CDR3: TGTGCCAGCAGCGTAGCGGACAGCTCCCTCCCCTACACCTTC. Its protein product is CASSVADSSLPYTF.

The CDR3 spells CASSFLGQALLHF. CDR3 DNA sequence: TGTGCCAGCAGCTTTTTGGGACAAGCGTTACTCCACTTT. V and J are TRBV6-5 and TRBJ1-6, with D possibly matching TRBD1 (6 bases). The germline V gene has CDR1 MNHEY and CDR2 SVGAGI. Trimming took off 6 bases at V and 16 bases at J, with 19 bases between the two ends. The CDR3 is made up of 13 amino acids.

The V call is TRBV7-2, the J call TRBJ1-3, with D maybe TRBD1 (5 bases). The V gene lost 5 bases and the J gene lost 2 bases, with 16 bases spanning the gap. CDR1 is SGHTA and CDR2 is FQGNSA in the germline V gene. The CDR3 has 16 residues. The CDR3 reads CASSPQEQVPGNTIYF. CDR3 bases: TGTGCCAGCAGCCCCCAAGAACAGGTTCCTGGAAACACCATATATTTT. Full variable domain (missing parts from reference TRBV7-2 and TRBJ1-3): GAGVSQSPSNKVTEKGKDVELRCDPISGHTALYWYRQSLGQGLEFLIYFQGNSAPDKSGLPSDRFSAERTGGSVSTLTIQRTQQEDSAVYLCASSPQEQVPGNTIYFGEGSWLTVV.

This clone was recorded a few times. The rearrangement links TRBV6-5 to TRBJ2-1; 15 bases align to TRBD2. Losses at the gene ends were 4 bases for V and 10 bases for J; bases not matched to a gene: 8. This CDR3 has 16 amino acids. Germline V gene data show CDR1 as MNHEY and CDR2 as SVGAGI. The CDR3 reads CASSFGLAGGPGEQFF. As DNA, the CDR3 is TGTGCCAGCAGTTTTGGACTAGCGGGAGGGCCAGGGGAGCAGTTCTTC.